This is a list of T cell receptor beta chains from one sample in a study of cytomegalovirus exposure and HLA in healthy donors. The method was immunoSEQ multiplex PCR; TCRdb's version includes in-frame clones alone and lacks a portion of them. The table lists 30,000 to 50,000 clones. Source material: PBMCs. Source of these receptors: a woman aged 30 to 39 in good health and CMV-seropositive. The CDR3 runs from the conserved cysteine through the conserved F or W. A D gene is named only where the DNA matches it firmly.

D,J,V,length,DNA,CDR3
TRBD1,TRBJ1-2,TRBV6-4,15,TGTGCCAGCAGTTACGGACAGGGGGCTGGCTATGGCTACACCTTC,CASSYGQGAGYGYTF
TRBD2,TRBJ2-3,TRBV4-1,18,TGCGCCAGCAGCCAAGTAGCGCAGAGCGGGGTTAGCACAGATACGCAGTATTTT,CASSQVAQSGVSTDTQYF
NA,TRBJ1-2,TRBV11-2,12,TGTGCCAGCAGCTCCTCTCTATATGGCTACACCTTC,CASSSSLYGYTF
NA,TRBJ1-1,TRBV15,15,TGTGCCACCAGCAGAGACAGGGTTGAAAACACTGAAGCTTTCTTT,CATSRDRVENTEAFF
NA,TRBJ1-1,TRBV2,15,TGTGCCAGCAAGAATGTGGGACTGATGAACACTGAAGCTTTCTTT,CASKNVGLMNTEAFF
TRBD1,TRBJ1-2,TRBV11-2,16,TGTGCCAGCAGCCCCAGATCCGGACAGGGTGGCTATGGCTACACCTTC,CASSPRSGQGGYGYTF
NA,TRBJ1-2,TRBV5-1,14,TGCGCCAGCAGCTTGGCAGGGGACCTTGATGGCTACACCTTC,CASSLAGDLDGYTF
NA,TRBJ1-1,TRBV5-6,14,TGTGCCAGCAGCTTTGGAAGGAGGGACACTGAAGCTTTCTTT,CASSFGRRDTEAFF
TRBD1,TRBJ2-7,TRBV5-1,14,TGCGCCAGCAGTTCCGGGACAGGGGTGGGAGAGCAGTACTTC,CASSSGTGVGEQYF
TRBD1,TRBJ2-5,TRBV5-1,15,TGCGCCAGCAGCTTTAGGGACAGGGTCCAAGAGACCCAGTACTTC,CASSFRDRVQETQYF
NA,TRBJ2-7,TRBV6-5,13,TGTGCCAGCAGTGAAGTAGCCTTTGACGAGCAGTACTTC,CASSEVAFDEQYF
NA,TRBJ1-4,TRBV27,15,NA,CASSLRATKVKNCFF
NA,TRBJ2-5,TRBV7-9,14,TGTGCCAGCAGCTTAGCGGGGGCGCAGGAGACCCAGTACTTC,CASSLAGAQETQYF
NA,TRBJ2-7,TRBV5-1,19,TGCGCCAGCAGCTTGGGACGATCCCGGACAAGGCCATTTTCCTACGAGCAGTACTTC,CASSLGRSRTRPFSYEQYF
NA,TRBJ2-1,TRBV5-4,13,TGTGCCAGCAGCCCTACGAATAACAATGAGCAGTTCTTC,CASSPTNNNEQFF
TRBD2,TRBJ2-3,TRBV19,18,TGTGCCAGTAGTCCGCAGGCGACTAGCGGGGGTTGGACAGATACGCAGTATTTT,CASSPQATSGGWTDTQYF
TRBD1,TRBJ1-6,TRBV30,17,TGTGCCTGGGGCCCTGTCGGACAGGGGGACTATAATTCACCCCTCCACTTT,CAWGPVGQGDYNSPLHF
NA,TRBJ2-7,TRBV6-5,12,TGTGCCAGCAGTCCTGACAGATACGAGCAGTACTTC,CASSPDRYEQYF
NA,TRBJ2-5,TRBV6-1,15,TGTGCCAGCATTCCTAGTGGGGGGGCCCTGGAGACCCAGTACTTC,CASIPSGGALETQYF
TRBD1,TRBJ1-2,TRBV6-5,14,TGTGCCAGCAGCCGGGACAGGGGTAGGGGTGGCTACACCTTC,CASSRDRGRGGYTF
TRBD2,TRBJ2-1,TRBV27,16,TGTGCCAGCAGTTACTGGACTAGCGGGGGGCGGAATGAGCAGTTCTTC,CASSYWTSGGRNEQFF
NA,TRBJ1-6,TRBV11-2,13,TGTGCCAGCAGCGCCCGACAGAACTCACCCCTCCACTTT,CASSARQNSPLHF
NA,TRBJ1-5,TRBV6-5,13,TGTGCCAGCTGGCGGGGAGGGGCTCAGCCCCAGCATTTT,CASWRGGAQPQHF
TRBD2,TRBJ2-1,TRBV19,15,TGTGCCAGTAGTATGGGACTAGCGGGGGGTTATGAGCAGTTCTTC,CASSMGLAGGYEQFF
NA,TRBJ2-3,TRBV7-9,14,TGTGCCAGCAGCTTACTAGAGAGCACAGATACGCAGTATTTT,CASSLLESTDTQYF
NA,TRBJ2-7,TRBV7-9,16,TGTGCCAGCAGCCCGATTTTCGGCCAGGGCCCCTACGAGCAGTACTTC,CASSPIFGQGPYEQYF
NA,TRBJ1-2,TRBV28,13,TGTGCCAGCAGCCTTATACAGCTGGCGGGCTACACCTTC,CASSLIQLAGYTF
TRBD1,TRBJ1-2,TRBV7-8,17,TGTGCCAGCAGCTTAGGAGACAGGGGGCTAGTTAACTATGGCTACACCTTC,CASSLGDRGLVNYGYTF
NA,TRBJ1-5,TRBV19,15,TGTGCCAGTAGTATGTCAGGGGTTAGCAATCAGCCCCAGCATTTT,CASSMSGVSNQPQHF
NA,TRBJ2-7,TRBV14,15,TGTGCCAGCAGCCAAGCTGTTAACATTAATTACGAGCAGTACTTC,CASSQAVNINYEQYF
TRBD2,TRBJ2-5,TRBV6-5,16,TGTGCCAGCAGTTACACCGTAGCGGGGGGGCAGGAGACCCAGTACTTC,CASSYTVAGGQETQYF
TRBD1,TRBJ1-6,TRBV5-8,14,TGTGCCAGCAGCGAGACAGGGGCGAATTCACCCCTCCACTTT,CASSETGANSPLHF
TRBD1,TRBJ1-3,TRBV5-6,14,TGTGCCAGCAGCTTGGACAGGGGTGGAAACACCATATATTTT,CASSLDRGGNTIYF
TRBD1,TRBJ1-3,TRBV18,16,TGTGCCAGCTCCCAGGACAGGGGGAGTTCCGGAAACACCATATATTTT,CASSQDRGSSGNTIYF
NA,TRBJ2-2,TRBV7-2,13,TGTGCCAGCAGCTTAGGGCAGTTAGGGGAGCTGTTTTTT,CASSLGQLGELFF
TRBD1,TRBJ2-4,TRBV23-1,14,TGCGCCAGCAGTCAATCGGACAGGGGAAACATTCAGTACTTC,CASSQSDRGNIQYF
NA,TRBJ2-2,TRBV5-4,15,TGTGCCAGCAGCTTGGAGTACTCGAACACCGGGGAGCTGTTTTTT,CASSLEYSNTGELFF
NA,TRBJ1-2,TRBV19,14,TGTGCCAGTAGTATAATGGCAGGGGCCTATGGCTACACCTTC,CASSIMAGAYGYTF
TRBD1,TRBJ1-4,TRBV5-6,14,TGTGCCAGCAGCTCGACAGGGGGTAGTGAAAAACTGTTTTTT,CASSSTGGSEKLFF
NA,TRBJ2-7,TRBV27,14,TGTGCCAGCAGTTCCGGACACCCCGAAGACGAGCAGTACTTC,CASSSGHPEDEQYF
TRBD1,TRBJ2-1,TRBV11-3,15,TGTGCCAGCAGCTTACCCGGGACAGGGGGCTCTGAGCAGTTCTTC,CASSLPGTGGSEQFF